This entry features one T cell receptor beta chain sequence. Its antigen is currently unknown. This CDR3 region has 12 residues. Germline V gives CDR1 SEHNR, CDR2 FQNEAQ (reference sequence). This record comes from a study of monozygotic twins with inflammatory bowel disease. Study-level findings and limits: Whereas healthy co-twins had higher TCRbeta diversity (inverse Simpson), IBD patients had lower diversity. Sharing of clonotypes with others was lower in IBD patients than in healthy twins, and this was especially so with disease activity. Background noise in patient repertoires may stem from differing immunosuppressive treatments.

TCRdb re-analyzed the 5' RACE reads; it lists each CDR3 protein once, without DNA. In all, the sample yields about 210,000 distinct CDR3 sequences. The sequence was obtained from a human donor with ulcerative colitis or Crohn's disease, or a healthy co-twin of an affected twin (not recorded which). Input material: blood. V gene TRBV7-9 combines with J gene TRBJ1-5. CDR3 sequence: CASSLASQPQHF.